The clone carrying this T cell receptor (beta chain) was observed a handful of times. Its cognate antigen is unknown. This specimen belongs to a study of response to subunit inactivated influenza vaccine. Study-level findings and limits: Few additional T cells are recruited per seasonal influenza vaccination, authors suggested.

V shed 6 bases, J shed 5 bases, and the junction held 5 bases outside the gene matches. The CDR3 loop spans 13 amino acids. Germline values: CDR1 MDHEN, CDR2 SYDVKM. TCRdb called the RT-PCR reads again in MiXCR, with one record for every CDR3 protein. The profile covers 600,000 to 700,000 distinct CDR3 sequences, with less than 15% appearing a single time and approximately 7.6% taken by the ten largest. The sequencing here drew on PBMCs from blood, taken 14 days before vaccination. The TCR comes from a man aged 50-60 years who received an inactivated influenza vaccine. This chain links TRBV28 with TRBJ1-2; TRBD1 agrees at 8 bases. CDR3 DNA sequence: TGTGCCAGCAGCAAAGACAGGGGATATGGCTACACCTTC. This codes for CASSKDRGYGYTF.